This entry features one T cell receptor (beta chain) sequence. The antigen remains undetermined. Germline V gives CDR1 KGHSH, CDR2 LQKENI. This CDR3 comprises 17 residues. Trimming at V came to 8 bases and at J to 0 bases, leaving 10 bases not matched to a gene. The PCR had 60 Vbeta and 13 Jbeta primers. Using immunoSEQ multiplex PCR, the repertoire was profiled, and TCRdb retains in-frame clones only, with some absent. This table holds about 160,000 clones, approximately 70% found once. This sample was included in a study of cytomegalovirus exposure and HLA in healthy donors. Study-wide findings and caveats: Later work found most CMV-associated TCR beta chains apparently HLA-restricted. The study designated about 160 TCR beta chains cytomegalovirus-associated.

This chain connects TRBV18 to TRBJ2-2; 9 nucleotides line up with TRBD2. The material sequenced was PBMCs. The clonotype was recovered from a man aged 40-50 years in good health and CMV-seropositive. Here the CDR3 DNA reads TGTGCCAGCCGGAAGACAGCGGGGGGTACGAACACCGGGGAGCTGTTTTTT. This codes for CASRKTAGGTNTGELFF.